The subject of this entry is one TCR beta chain. What it binds is unknown. Amplification of TCR beta CDR3 regions used RNA transcripts. HTBI-primed RT-PCR formed the first round, and a multiplex PCR formed the second. TCRdb passed the multiplex PCR reads through MiXCR, listing each CDR3 protein once. Of about 620,000 distinct CDR3 sequences listed, approximately 22% are singletons. The data were taken from a study of Graves' ophthalmopathy and Graves' hyperthyroidism. Hyperthyroidism was classified as stable if no ophthalmopathy occurred within 18 months of follow-up. Clinicians diagnosed using symptoms, serum thyroxine, TRAb, thyroid ultrasound and orbital computed tomography. From fresh peripheral blood, under 12 ml in volume, the PBMCs were obtained. The V gene's germline CDR1 is MNHEY and CDR2 SVGEGT. The CDR3 loop spans 18 amino acids. V trimming: 1 base; J trimming: 3 bases; junction bases outside the gene matches: 14.

Broader study findings: A classifier, a 13-signature model, separated ophthalmopathy from stable hyperthyroidism with about 88% sensitivity and 75% to 82% specificity.

The sample was peripheral blood. This clonotype was sampled from a woman aged 18-35 years with stable Graves' hyperthyroidism. Some clones in this sample may be carry-over from other donors' samples. This chain links TRBV6-2 or TRBV6-3 with TRBJ2-7, with 8 bases aligning to TRBD1. Here the CDR3 DNA reads TGTGCCAGCAGTTACTGGGTAAACCGGGACAGGCCCTTCTACGAGCAGTACTTC. Translating gives CASSYWVNRDRPFYEQYF.